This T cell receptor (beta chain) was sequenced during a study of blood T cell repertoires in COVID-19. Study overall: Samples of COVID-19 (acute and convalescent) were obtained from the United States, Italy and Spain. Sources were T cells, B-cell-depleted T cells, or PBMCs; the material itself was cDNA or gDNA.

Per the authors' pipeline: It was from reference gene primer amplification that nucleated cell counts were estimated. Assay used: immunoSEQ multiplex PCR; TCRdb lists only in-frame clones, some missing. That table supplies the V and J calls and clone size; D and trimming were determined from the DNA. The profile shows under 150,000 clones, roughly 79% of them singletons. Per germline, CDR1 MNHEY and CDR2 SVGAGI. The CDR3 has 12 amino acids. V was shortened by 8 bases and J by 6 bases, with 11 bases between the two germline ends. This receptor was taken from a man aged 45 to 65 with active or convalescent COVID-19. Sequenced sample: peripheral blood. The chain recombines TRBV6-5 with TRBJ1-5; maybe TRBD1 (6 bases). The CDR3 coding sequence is TGTGCCAGCTGGCAGGGGCGTCAGCCCCAGCATTTT. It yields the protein CASWQGRQPQHF.